This passage covers 9 T cell receptor beta chains from one sample sequenced in a study of T cell responses to AZD1222 COVID-19 vaccine. Libraries were prepared by immunoSEQ multiplex PCR; TCRdb keeps only in-frame clonotypes and omits some of them. The table includes about 140,000 clones, about 92% detected once. The sequenced sample was peripheral blood, obtained 28 days after the second AZD1222 dose. These receptors originate from an adult who received the AZD1222 COVID-19 vaccine.

This chain uses TRBV4-1 with TRBJ2-1, with D possibly TRBD2 on 5 matching bases. Germline-derived CDR1 and CDR2 are MGHRA and YSYEKL. There are 15 residues in the CDR3. V lost 3 bases and J 5 bases, leaving 14 bases between the germline ends. CDR3 sequence reads: CASSQEETNHNEQFF. In DNA form, the CDR3 reads TGCGCCAGCAGCCAGGAGGAGACTAACCACAATGAGCAGTTCTTC.

This clone came up once. This CDR3 reads CASSLRGLHNQPQHF. CDR3 in DNA: TGTGCCAGCAGCTTAAGGGGGCTCCACAATCAGCCCCAGCATTTT. V is TRBV7-2 and J is TRBJ1-5; 7 bases line up with TRBD1. V shed 2 bases and J 3 bases; nucleotides not matched to a gene: 4. CDR1 and CDR2 from the germline V gene are SGHTA and FQGNSA. This CDR3 region has 15 residues.

V gene TRBV10-3 combines with J gene TRBJ1-1; D is undetermined. The CDR3 contains 14 residues. Germline V CDR1 and CDR2: ENHRY, SYGVKD. Trimming took off 10 bases at V and 8 bases at J, with 23 bases between the two ends. The CDR3 spells CATLGGRDDLEAFF. The CDR3 DNA reads TGTGCCACCCTTGGTGGCAGAGACGACCTAGAAGCTTTCTTT.

V and J are TRBV4-1 and TRBJ2-5; no clear D. The germline CDR1 and CDR2 sequences are MGHRA and YSYEKL. V was cut by 7 bases and J by 6 bases, with 15 bases left in between. The CDR3 has 13 amino acids. CDR3 sequence: CASTGSEEKTQYF. CDR3 sequence (DNA): TGCGCCAGCACCGGAAGCGAGGAGAAGACCCAGTACTTC.

The chain recombines TRBV6-5 with TRBJ1-1, with 7 bases lining up with TRBD1. CDR3 length: 14 residues. Per the germline V gene, CDR1 is MNHEY and CDR2 is SVGAGI. With V trimmed by 1 base and J by 5 bases, 4 bases remained unmatched. This CDR3 is CASSYLPGGTEAFF. CDR3 DNA: TGTGCCAGCAGTTACTTACCAGGGGGAACTGAAGCTTTCTTT.

The V call is TRBV5-6, the J call TRBJ1-2; D remains ambiguous. The CDR3 loop spans 12 amino acids. Germline V lookup: CDR1 SGHDT, CDR2 YYEEEE. Trimming left V 2 bases short and J 4 bases short, with 6 bases between. This CDR3 is CASSLSFYGYTF. CDR3 DNA: TGTGCCAGCAGCTTAAGTTTCTATGGCTACACCTTC.

The rearrangement joins TRBV7-2 to TRBJ2-1; 7 nucleotides match TRBD2. This CDR3 comprises 12 residues. Germline CDR1 and CDR2: SGHTA and FQGNSA. Trimming removed 1 base from V and 15 bases from J; junction bases left unmatched: 6. CDR3 protein: CASSLVGLGVFF. CDR3 nucleotide sequence: TGTGCCAGCAGCTTAGTCGGACTAGGGGTGTTCTTC.

The rearrangement links TRBV4-1 to TRBJ2-1; D ambiguous. Germline lookup yields CDR1 MGHRA and CDR2 YSYEKL. Trimming cost V 0 bases and J 2 bases, with 8 bases left between them. The CDR3 extends over 15 amino acids. The CDR3 DNA reads as TGCGCCAGCAGCCAAGATTCACCTACCTACAATGAGCAGTTCTTC. Its translation: CASSQDSPTYNEQFF.

The chain links TRBV4-2 to TRBJ2-2, with unresolved D. Germline V gives CDR1 LGHNA, CDR2 YNFKEQ. The germline V and J ends were trimmed by 0 bases and 0 bases, with 11 bases remaining between them. The CDR3 totals 17 residues. CDR3 in DNA: TGTGCCAGCAGCCAAGATCGTGGATACGCGAACACCGGGGAGCTGTTTTTT. Translation gives CASSQDRGYANTGELFF.